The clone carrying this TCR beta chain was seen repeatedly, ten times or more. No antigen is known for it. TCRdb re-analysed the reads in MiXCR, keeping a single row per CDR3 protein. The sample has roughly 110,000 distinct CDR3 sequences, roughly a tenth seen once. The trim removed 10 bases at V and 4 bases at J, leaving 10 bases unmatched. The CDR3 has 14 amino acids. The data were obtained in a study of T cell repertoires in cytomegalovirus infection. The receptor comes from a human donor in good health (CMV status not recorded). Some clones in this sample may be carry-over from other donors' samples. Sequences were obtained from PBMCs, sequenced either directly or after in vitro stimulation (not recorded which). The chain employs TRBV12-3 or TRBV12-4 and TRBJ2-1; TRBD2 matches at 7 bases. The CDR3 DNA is TGTGCCACCGATGGGCGGGAGAAGTACAATGAGCAGTTCTTC. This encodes CATDGREKYNEQFF.